The 14 T cell receptor beta chains in this list originate from one sample, sequenced in a study of blood T cell repertoires in COVID-19. The method was immunoSEQ multiplex PCR; TCRdb's version includes in-frame clones alone and lacks a portion of them. Of approximately 69,000 clones in the sample, 73% were seen once. The sample comprised peripheral blood. Receptor source: a man aged 55 to 70 with acute or convalescent COVID-19.

The chain couples TRBV5-1 to TRBJ2-5, with D possibly being TRBD1 (6 bases). Germline V gene lookup returns CDR1 SGHRS and CDR2 YFSETQ. Trimming took 8 bases from V and 3 from J, leaving 17 bases between them. The CDR3 consists of 14 residues. The CDR3 reads CASQVGAGEETQYF. Here the CDR3 DNA reads TGCGCCAGTCAAGTTGGGGCAGGGGAAGAGACCCAGTACTTC.

The V gene is TRBV7-8, the J gene TRBJ2-7; TRBD2 might be the D (5 bases). The CDR3 runs 12 residues. V dropped 0 bases and J dropped 6 bases, with 6 bases sitting between them. Germline V CDR1 and CDR2: SGHVS, FQNEAQ. The CDR3, as DNA: TGTGCCAGCAGCTTAGCAGGGAGCGAGCAGTACGTC. It yields the protein CASSLAGSEQYV.

V and J are TRBV5-1 and TRBJ2-1; 7 positions match TRBD2. Trimming at V came to 4 bases and at J to 7 bases, leaving 8 bases not matched to a gene. Germline V gene lookup returns CDR1 SGHRS and CDR2 YFSETQ. This CDR3 contains 14 residues. CDR3 sequence reads: CASSVPGLQNEQFF. The CDR3 DNA reads TGCGCCAGCAGCGTTCCGGGACTACAAAATGAGCAGTTCTTC.

The DNA for the CDR3 is TGTGCCACCAGCAGGGCGGGTCTTTATAGCAATCAGCCCCAGCATTTT. It yields the protein CATSRAGLYSNQPQHF. The chain carries TRBV15 and TRBJ1-5; D not certain. The V and J ends lost 3 bases and 0 bases respectively, with 12 bases between them. Germline values: CDR1 LNHNV, CDR2 YYDKDF (reference sequence). The CDR3 is made up of 16 amino acids.

The genes are TRBV4-1 and TRBJ2-7, with 11 positions matching TRBD2. The germline CDR1 and CDR2 sequences are MGHRA and YSYEKL. The CDR3 spans 17 residues. After removal of 4 bases from V and 2 bases from J, the junction contained 10 bases not matched to a gene. The CDR3 sequence is CASSPGGKLAGAYEQYF. The CDR3 bases are TGCGCCAGCAGCCCAGGTGGAAAACTAGCGGGGGCCTACGAGCAGTACTTC.

The chain recombines TRBV28 with TRBJ2-3; TRBD2 matches 9 bases. The CDR3 runs to 16 residues. Germline values: CDR1 MDHEN, CDR2 SYDVKM. J was trimmed by 3 bases and V by 4 bases; bases with no gene match: 8. The CDR3 DNA reads as TGTGCCAGCAGTTCCCTAGCGGGACGGGGAACAGATACGCAGTATTTT. It codes for CASSSLAGRGTDTQYF.

The chain employs TRBV4-2 and TRBJ2-3; maybe TRBD1 (5 bases). V lost 4 bases, J lost 3 bases, and 8 bases lay in between. This CDR3 has 13 residues. The germline gives CDR1 LGHNA, CDR2 YNFKEQ. This CDR3 is CASSRGPTDTQYF. The CDR3 coding sequence is TGTGCCAGCAGCCGGGGCCCGACAGATACGCAGTATTTT.

This chain links TRBV7-7 with TRBJ2-2; D gene ambiguous. Germline-derived CDR1 and CDR2 are SSHAT and FNYEAQ (reference sequence). V was pared by 2 bases and J by 4 bases, with 5 bases between. The CDR3 covers 13 residues. In nucleotides, the CDR3 is TGTGCCAGCAGCTTACTAGTCACCGGGGAGCTGTTTTTT. Translation gives CASSLLVTGELFF.

The CDR3 coding sequence is TGTGCCAGCAGTTCCCTACAGGGCCAGCCCCAGCATTTT. It specifies CASSSLQGQPQHF. The V call is TRBV6-5, the J call TRBJ1-5; a weak D match, TRBD1 (6 bases). V was clipped by 4 bases and J by 7 bases, with 11 bases between them. This CDR3 is 13 amino acids long. Germline CDR1 reads MNHEY; CDR2 reads SVGAGI.

This clone has a single count. The V gene is TRBV4-1, the J gene TRBJ2-7, with D possibly TRBD2 on 5 matching bases. There are 15 residues in the CDR3. Trimming took 0 bases from V and 3 from J, leaving 12 bases between them. From germline, CDR1 is MGHRA and CDR2 YSYEKL. Here the CDR3 reads CASSQEGTRDYEQYF. CDR3 DNA sequence: TGCGCCAGCAGCCAAGAGGGCACGAGGGACTACGAGCAGTACTTC.

The V gene is TRBV11-2, the J gene TRBJ2-3; TRBD2 is a possible D gene (5 bases). The CDR3 has 16 residues. The germline V gene has CDR1 SGHAT and CDR2 FQNNGV. The V end was cut by 4 bases, the J end by 0 bases, with 14 bases between. CDR3 residues: CASSWSGALSTDTQYF. CDR3 DNA: TGTGCCAGCAGCTGGAGCGGTGCGCTTAGCACAGATACGCAGTATTTT.

The chain is built from TRBV13 and TRBJ2-1; TRBD2 matches 7 bases. CDR1 PRHDT and CDR2 FYEKMQ come from the germline V gene (reference sequence). The CDR3 covers 17 residues. The J segment lost 4 bases and the V segment lost 0 bases, leaving 9 bases of the junction unmatched. The CDR3 DNA reads as TGTGCCAGCAGCTTAGGCGCGGGGGAGTCCTCTTACAATGAGCAGTTCTTC. Its protein is CASSLGAGESSYNEQFF. The whole variable domain, filled in from reference TRBV13 and TRBJ2-1, reads AAGVIQSPRHLIKEKRETATLKCYPIPRHDTVYWYQQGPGQDPQFLISFYEKMQSDKGSIPDRFSAQQFSDYHSELNMSSLELGDSALYFCASSLGAGESSYNEQFFGPGTRLTVL.

The V gene is TRBV5-1, the J gene TRBJ2-1; 9 bases agree with TRBD1. This CDR3 region has 16 residues. Germline CDR1 is SGHRS and CDR2 is YFSETQ. The V segment lost 2 bases and the J segment 9 bases; nucleotides outside the gene matches: 12. CDR3: CASSFGDRETFREQFF. CDR3 nucleotide sequence: TGCGCCAGCAGCTTCGGGGACAGGGAAACCTTCCGTGAGCAGTTCTTC.

Only a few counts were recorded for this clone. The chain joins TRBV24-1 to TRBJ2-2, with TRBD2 matching over 8 bases. Trimming at V came to 2 bases and at J to 5 bases, leaving 9 bases not matched to a gene. The CDR3 runs 17 residues. CDR1 and CDR2 (germline): KGHDR, SFDVKD. The CDR3 region is CATSDYIGGARTGELFF. CDR3 bases: TGTGCCACCAGTGATTACATCGGGGGGGCCCGGACCGGGGAGCTGTTTTTT.